This T cell receptor beta chain derives from a study of shared clonotypes between healthy human individuals (dated by TCRdb to 2020 to 2021). A note on the overall study: The cohort included a few men and two women between 18 and 49 years of age. Per donor, three plates each were used for CD4 naive and CD4 memory, two for CD8 naive, and one for CD8 memory. The study deeply sequenced blood TCR repertoires of about 5 healthy adults to estimate repertoire size and the extent of clonotype sharing between individuals. To increase sequencing depth and limit assay-specific biases, TCR repertoire library preparation and sequencing were carried out by different laboratories using diverse techniques. Between about 0.9 and 8.9 billion PBMCs per donor were obtained by leukapheresis.

Broad study findings and their caveats: Sampling was restricted to blood, and TCR repertoires in tissue are likely to differ from TCR repertoires in blood. When a few donors were compared, the shared fraction of clonotypes was roughly 5% for naive CD4, 3.5% to 4% for naive CD8, 2.3% for memory CD4, and less than 0.5% for memory CD8. Compared with non-shared clonotypes, clonotypes shared by all four sorted-subset donors had higher generation probabilities. Estimated clonotype richness was generally larger for naive than for memory subsets. Rarefaction of sorted-subset datasets indicated incomplete sequencing despite the large sequencing depth. The small number of donors limited the genetic and exposure-history diversity represented. Pairwise subsampling indicated that sequencing depth was expected to affect the degree of clonotype sharing among donors.

Using the deep immunoSEQ assay, TCR CDR3 regions were amplified from genomic DNA by multiplex PCR. Extracted genomic DNA from each cell subset was spread evenly across all wells of several immunoSEQ 96-well plates, with each plate serving as a replicate. For sorted subsets, 200 to 250 ng of genomic DNA, equivalent to some 30,000 T cell genomes, went into each replicate PCR. The purified libraries were quantified using a Qubit 3.0 fluorometer, sized with a Bioanalyzer 2100, and then quantified again using the KAPA Library Quantification kit. Every immunoSEQ 96-well plate was sequenced on a dedicated single-read 150-cycle Illumina NextSeq 550 flow cell. The paper's processing steps were these. The immunoSEQ output contained only junctional sequences without quality scores, so filtering could not match that applied to full-length reads. To assign V/J genes and CDR3, sequences were annotated using PyIR, a Python wrapper for IgBLAST v1.9, with IMGT germline references. Reads with weak V/J assignments (E-value above 1e-6), missing CDR3, stop codons, out-of-frame junctions, or ambiguous translated residues were removed. V3J clonotypes were defined as sequences sharing an identical inferred V gene, J gene, and CDR3 amino acid sequence. Percentage overlap between repertoires was calculated by dividing the number of shared unique clonotypes by the size of the smaller repertoire. RTK rarefaction, the Chao1 estimator, and Recon v2.1 estimates of unobserved clonotypes were used to assess repertoire richness. OLGA was used to compute generation probabilities for all TCRbeta clonotypes that the gDNA method yielded from a handful of donors. In its TCRdb copy, this immuneACCESS table keeps in-frame sequences only and misses some clones. Where compared with another copy, unresolved V genes explain less than half of these, and the others have no known cause. V, J and clone size are those of that table, while D and trimming were read from the DNA. Across this sample there are around 2.5 million clones, with under 95% seen only once. The ten largest clones capture 0.35% to 0.45% of the sample.

The donors were healthy, HIV-negative adults with no recently reported acute infections or vaccinations. Every donor was a Caucasian adult living in Nashville, Tennessee, USA. CD4+ T cells were enriched through magnetic negative selection, after which naive cells were positively selected on CD45RA and the remaining negative fraction served as the memory subset. After blood collection by leukapheresis, PBMCs were isolated using Ficoll-Histopaque density gradient centrifugation and then cryopreserved in the vapor phase of liquid nitrogen. Analytical flow cytometry was used to check the purity and quantity of each magnetically sorted T cell population. From each sorted fraction, genomic DNA was isolated and quantified by UV absorbance on a Nanodrop 2000c. Comments on this clone: The target of this receptor is not known. Qualities for individual bases were not recorded, and no much larger clone is one base off.

Reading from cysteine to phenylalanine, the CDR3 counts 15 amino acids. The sequence is cut down to CDR3 DNA, 45 bases in frame from base 1. Cut back by 4 bases and 3 bases, the V and J ends lie 16 bases apart. The germline V gene encodes CDR1 GTSNPN and CDR2 SVGIG (reference sequence). The clonotype was recovered from a man younger than 30 in good health. Some clones in this sample may be carry-over from other donors' samples. In this chain, TRBV30 is recombined with TRBJ2-1; no D gene can be assigned with confidence. The sequenced sample consisted of naive CD4+ T cells from PBMCs. The cell subset or site label on this specimen signifies: CD45RA+ positively selected. CDR3 sequence: CAWNPLGLLYNEQFF. The bases are TGTGCCTGGAACCCACTTGGCCTCCTCTACAATGAGCAGTTCTTC.